This T cell receptor beta chain was documented in a study of shared clonotypes between healthy human individuals. Study-wide results and limits: The study generally estimated greater richness for naive than memory subsets.

Every immunoSEQ plate was one replicate of a subset's evenly spread DNA. Repertoires were generated with immunoSEQ multiplex PCR, while TCRdb's copy carries only in-frame clones and drops some. The sample shows some 2.1 million clones, around 93% of them seen only once. Cells designated naive CD8 were CD45RO-negative and were positively selected for CCR7, with terminally differentiated effector memory CD45RA+ cells excluded. In its sample, this clone was seen a few times. Its antigen is unknown. The CDR3 runs to 11 residues. Germline V gene sequence: CDR1 SGHTA, CDR2 FQGNSA. V was trimmed by 3 bases and J by 7 bases, leaving 6 bases between them.

V usage is TRBV7-2 and J usage is TRBJ1-2, with a possible D match to TRBD1 (5 bases). Sequenced sample: naive CD8+ T cells from PBMCs. This sequence was found in a man younger than 30 in good health. Some clones in this sample may be carry-over from other donors' samples. CDR3 DNA: TGTGCCAGCAGCTTTGGGGGTGGCTACACCTTC. Its protein product is CASSFGGGYTF. Complete variable domain (other parts from reference TRBV7-2 and TRBJ1-2): GAGVSQSPSNKVTEKGKDVELRCDPISGHTALYWYRQSLGQGLEFLIYFQGNSAPDKSGLPSDRFSAERTGGSVSTLTIQRTQQEDSAVYLCASSFGGGYTFGSGTRLTVV.